This T cell receptor beta chain was recorded in a study of T cell repertoires in cytomegalovirus infection. Whole-study context: Matching HLA type, along with CMV infection, was indicated by public TCR beta signatures. Findings and caveats of the study: Across the ex vivo response, the dominant clonotypes were HLA-C-restricted CMV-specific TCR beta clonotypes.

Germline CDR1 and CDR2: SGHTA and FQGNSA. V was shortened by 3 bases and J by 2 bases, with 14 bases between the two germline ends. The CDR3 is 15 amino acids. One entry per CDR3 protein, called by TCRdb with MiXCR from the reads. The sample lists fewer than 200,000 distinct CDR3 sequences, 14% seen once, with more than 20% in the top ten. This clonotype was counted at least ten times. The antigen remains unidentified. This sequence originates from a human donor in good health (CMV status not recorded). Some clones in this sample may be carry-over from other donors' samples. The chain has TRBV7-2 and TRBJ2-7; a weak D match, TRBD1 (5 bases). The sequencing input was PBMCs. The CDR3 DNA reads TGTGCCAGCAGCTTTCCCCCCACAGGCCCCTACGAGCAGTACTTC. It codes for CASSFPPTGPYEQYF.